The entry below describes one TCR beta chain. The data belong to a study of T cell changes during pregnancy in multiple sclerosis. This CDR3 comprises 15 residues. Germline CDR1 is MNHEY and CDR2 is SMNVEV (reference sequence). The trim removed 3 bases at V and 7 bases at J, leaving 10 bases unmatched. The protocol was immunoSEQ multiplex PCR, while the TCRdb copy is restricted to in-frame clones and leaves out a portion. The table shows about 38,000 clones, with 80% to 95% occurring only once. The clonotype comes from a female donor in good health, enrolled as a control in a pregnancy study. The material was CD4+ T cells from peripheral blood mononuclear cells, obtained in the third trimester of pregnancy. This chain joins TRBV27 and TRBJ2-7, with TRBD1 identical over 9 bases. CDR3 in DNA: TGTGCCAGCAGTTTTGCCTTGGACAGGGGTGGGGAGCAGTACTTC. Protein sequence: CASSFALDRGGEQYF.